This entry lists 15 T cell receptor beta chains sequenced from one sample in a study of CD8+CD57+ T cells in acquired aplastic anemia. For CDR3 and TCR beta VDJ profiling, genomic DNA was the template used. TCRdb re-called the reads through MiXCR, storing one row per CDR3 protein. The sample carries 120,000 or so distinct CDR3 sequences, 40% to 60% recorded once. The source material was sorted CD4+, CD8+, or CD8+CD57+ T cells (not recorded which) from PBMCs. The receptors originated from a human donor in good health, serving as a control.

The sample holds many counts of this clonotype. The chain links TRBV19 to TRBJ1-1; possibly TRBD1 for D (6 bases). Germline V gene data show CDR1 as LNHDA and CDR2 as SQIVND (reference sequence). Trimming left V 6 bases short and J 3 bases short, with 17 bases between. This CDR3 has 15 amino acids. CDR3 sequence (DNA): TGTGCCAGTAGGGACAGACCCCCCTCGGACACTGAAGCTTTCTTT. It codes for CASRDRPPSDTEAFF.

This chain uses TRBV19 with TRBJ1-2; D is perhaps TRBD1 (6 bases). CDR3 length equals 11 residues. Between the trimmed V and J ends, which lost 6 bases and 6 bases, there was a span of 8 bases. Germline V gives CDR1 LNHDA, CDR2 SQIVND (reference sequence). CDR3 sequence: CASSRTDGYTF. The CDR3 nucleotides are TGTGCCAGTAGCAGGACAGATGGCTACACCTTC.

In its sample, this clonotype was seen many times. This chain uses TRBV12-3 or TRBV12-4 with TRBJ1-1; 9 positions agree with TRBD1. This CDR3 is built from 16 residues. V shed 5 bases and J 0 bases; nucleotides not matched to a gene: 7. The CDR3 sequence is CASSRDRVGVNTEAFF. DNA for the CDR3: TGTGCCAGCAGTCGGGACAGGGTAGGAGTGAACACTGAAGCTTTCTTT.

The chain carries TRBV20-1 and TRBJ1-2; no clear D gene. The CDR3 is 13 residues long. Trimming took off 1 base at V and 1 base at J, with 7 bases between the two ends. In germline, CDR1 is DFQATT, CDR2 SNEGSKA (reference sequence). The CDR3 loop reads CSARGSDNYGYTF. The DNA for the CDR3 is TGCAGTGCTAGAGGTTCGGATAACTATGGCTACACCTTC.

V usage is TRBV24-1 and J usage is TRBJ1-2, with D possibly TRBD1 on 6 matching bases. The CDR3 covers 12 residues. Germline V gene data show CDR1 as KGHDR and CDR2 as SFDVKD. Trimming stripped 4 bases from V and 6 bases from J, with 8 bases between. The CDR3 sequence is CATSEQGDGYTF. The CDR3 DNA follows: TGTGCCACCAGTGAACAGGGCGATGGCTACACCTTC.

The V call is TRBV5-5, the J call TRBJ1-2; no reliable D call. Germline CDR1 SGHKS, CDR2 YYEKEE (reference sequence). The CDR3 has 13 amino acids. With 0 bases removed from V and 2 bases from J, the gap between germline ends came to 5 bases. This CDR3 reads CASSLVLNYGYTF. The DNA for the CDR3 is TGTGCCAGCAGCTTGGTTTTGAACTATGGCTACACCTTC.

The chain recombines TRBV19 with TRBJ2-3, with 7 bases lining up with TRBD1. Germline loops: CDR1 LNHDA, CDR2 SQIVND (reference sequence). Trimming cost V 6 bases and J 0 bases; bases outside gene matches: 0. The CDR3 spans 13 residues. CDR3 protein: CASRGQSTDTQYF. In DNA, the CDR3 is TGTGCCAGTAGGGGACAGAGCACAGATACGCAGTATTTT.

The V and J genes are TRBV19 and TRBJ2-1, with D tentatively TRBD2 (5 bases). Germline V gene data show CDR1 as LNHDA and CDR2 as SQIVND (reference sequence). Deletions cut 10 bases from V and 0 bases from J, with 13 bases between. CDR3 length: 14 residues. CDR3 region: CATARVSSYNEQFF. In nucleotides, the CDR3 is TGTGCCACTGCGAGGGTGAGCTCCTACAATGAGCAGTTCTTC.

With respect to this clonotype: A read error may account for a junction end that differs from germline. The chain combines TRBV12-3 or TRBV12-4 with TRBJ1-6; D gene unclear. The CDR3 totals 15 residues. CDR3 residues: CASSQERTAGAPLHF. The DNA for the CDR3 is TGCGCCAGCAGCCAAGAGAGGACTGCCGGGGCACCCCTCCACTTT.

This clonotype has more than one count but fewer than ten. J is TRBJ2-7 and V is TRBV15; TRBD1 is a possible D gene (5 bases). Germline V gene sequence: CDR1 LNHNV, CDR2 YYDKDF (reference sequence). V was trimmed by 5 bases and J by 2 bases, leaving 10 bases between them. This CDR3 is built from 13 residues. In nucleotides, the CDR3 is TGTGCCACCAGCTTAAGGGGCGCCTACGAGCAGTACTTC. Residues: CATSLRGAYEQYF.

The chain employs TRBV19 and TRBJ2-5, with TRBD2 matching over 9 bases. Germline CDR1 is LNHDA and CDR2 is SQIVND (reference sequence). Trimming removed 2 bases from V and 3 bases from J; junction bases left unmatched: 13. The CDR3 spans 18 residues. CDR3 in amino acids: CASSIRSGGLPAEETQYF. CDR3 DNA sequence: TGTGCCAGTAGTATACGGAGCGGGGGGCTTCCCGCGGAAGAGACCCAGTACTTC.

This clonotype showed up just a few times. V gene TRBV6-1 combines with J gene TRBJ1-2, with 8 bases matching TRBD1. Trimming took 8 bases from V and 4 from J; bases not matched to a gene: 18. Germline CDR1 and CDR2: MNHNS and SASEGT. The CDR3 sequence is 17 residues long. The chain's CDR3 is CASQQRTGTTGGYGYTF. CDR3 DNA sequence: TGTGCCAGCCAACAAAGGACAGGGACCACCGGGGGCTATGGCTACACCTTC.

The chain carries TRBV10-3 and TRBJ1-2; 7 bases map to TRBD1. The trim removed 6 bases at V and 0 bases at J, leaving 7 bases unmatched. The CDR3 length is 15 residues. Germline V gene lookup returns CDR1 ENHRY and CDR2 SYGVKD. The CDR3 spells CAISPGTASNYGYTF. The CDR3 coding sequence is TGTGCCATCAGCCCTGGGACAGCTTCTAACTATGGCTACACCTTC.

The sample holds many counts of this clonotype. The rearrangement joins TRBV5-1 to TRBJ1-1; 8 nucleotides agree with TRBD1. Germline CDR1 is SGHRS and CDR2 is YFSETQ. Losses at the gene ends were 4 bases for V and 2 bases for J; bases not matched to a gene: 4. The CDR3 covers 14 residues. The CDR3, as DNA: TGCGCCAGCAGCCCCGGGACAGGAAACACTGAAGCTTTCTTT. Its protein is CASSPGTGNTEAFF.

This clonotype was seen ten or more times. The chain is built from TRBV12-3 or TRBV12-4 and TRBJ2-3, with D perhaps TRBD2 (8 bases). This CDR3 is built from 18 residues. V lost 5 bases, J lost 4 bases, and 25 bases lay in between. This CDR3 is CASSPGGAGGRSADTQYF. The CDR3 bases are TGTGCCAGCAGTCCGGGGGGGGCAGGGGGACGTAGTGCAGATACGCAGTATTTT.